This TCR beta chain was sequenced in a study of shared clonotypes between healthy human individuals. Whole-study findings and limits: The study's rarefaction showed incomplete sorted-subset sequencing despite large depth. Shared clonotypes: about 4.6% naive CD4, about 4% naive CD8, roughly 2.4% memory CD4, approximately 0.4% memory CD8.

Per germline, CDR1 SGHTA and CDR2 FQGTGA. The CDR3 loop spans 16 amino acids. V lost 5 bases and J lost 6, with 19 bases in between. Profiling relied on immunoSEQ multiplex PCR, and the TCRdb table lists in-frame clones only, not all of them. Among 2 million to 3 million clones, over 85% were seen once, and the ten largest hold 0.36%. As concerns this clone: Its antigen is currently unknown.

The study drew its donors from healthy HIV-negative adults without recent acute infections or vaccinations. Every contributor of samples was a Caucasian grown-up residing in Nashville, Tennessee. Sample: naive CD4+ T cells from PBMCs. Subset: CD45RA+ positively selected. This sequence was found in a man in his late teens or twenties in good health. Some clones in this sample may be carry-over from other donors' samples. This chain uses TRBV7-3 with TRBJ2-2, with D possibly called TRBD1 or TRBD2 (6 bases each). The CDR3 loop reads CASSPRGRPRAGELFF. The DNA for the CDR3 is TGTGCCAGCAGCCCACGGGGGCGACCCAGGGCCGGGGAGCTGTTTTTT. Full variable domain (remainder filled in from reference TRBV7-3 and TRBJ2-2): GAGVSQTPSNKVTEKGKYVELRCDPISGHTALYWYRQSLGQGPEFLIYFQGTGAADDSGLPNDRFFAVRPEGSVSTLKIQRTERGDSAVYLCASSPRGRPRAGELFFGEGSRLTVL.